One sample yielded the 12 T cell receptor beta chains listed below, sequenced in a study of PD-1 blockade in classical Hodgkin lymphoma. Brentuximab vedotin exposure varied among the patients, all of whom had relapsed after autologous stem cell transplantation. Data came from immunoSEQ multiplex PCR; TCRdb stores just in-frame clones and leaves some out. The sample lists about 40,000 clones; 80% to 90% were seen once. This specimen consisted of peripheral blood mononuclear cells (PBMCs), obtained at baseline. These TCRs come from a human donor with classical Hodgkin lymphoma.

V usage is TRBV7-8 and J usage is TRBJ2-7, with 9 bases lining up with TRBD1. The germline CDR1 and CDR2 sequences are SGHVS and FQNEAQ. V shed 1 base, J shed 6 bases, and the junction held 7 bases outside the gene matches. CDR3 length equals 15 residues. The CDR3 nucleotides read TGTGCCAGCAGCTTAGGGGGACAGGGTAGTTTCGAGCAGTACTTC. Protein sequence: CASSLGGQGSFEQYF.

The V call is TRBV29-1, the J call TRBJ2-7; 10 bases align to TRBD2. Germline trimming cut 4 bases from V and 2 bases from J; bases unmatched to any gene: 2. The CDR3 extends over 13 amino acids. Germline V CDR1 and CDR2: SQVTM, ANQGSEA. In nucleotides, the CDR3 is TGCAGCGTTGGGGGACTAGCGACCTACGAGCAGTACTTC. It specifies CSVGGLATYEQYF.

The chain has TRBV29-1 and TRBJ2-5; D is uncertain. Germline CDR1 reads SQVTM; CDR2 reads ANQGSEA. The CDR3 runs 13 residues. The CDR3, as DNA: TGCAGTTTTGAACCTGGACACCAAGAGACCCAGTACTTC. It encodes CSFEPGHQETQYF.

The chain combines TRBV28 with TRBJ2-1; TRBD1 aligns across 7 bases. Losses at the gene ends were 6 bases for V and 3 bases for J; bases not matched to a gene: 8. Germline CDR1 is MDHEN and CDR2 is SYDVKM. CDR3 length: 15 amino acids. CDR3 protein: CASSPGQAYYNEQFF. CDR3 nucleotides: TGTGCCAGCAGCCCAGGACAGGCCTACTACAATGAGCAGTTCTTC.

The chain couples TRBV7-9 to TRBJ2-7; 8 positions match TRBD1. The CDR3 has 13 residues. Germline CDR1 is SEHNR and CDR2 is FQNEAQ (reference sequence). Trimming took 2 bases from V and 5 from J; bases not matched to a gene: 2. The CDR3 protein is CASSLQGAHEQYF. The CDR3, as DNA: TGTGCCAGCAGCTTACAGGGGGCCCACGAGCAGTACTTC.

The chain has TRBV27 and TRBJ2-3, with D perhaps matching TRBD1 (6 bases). This CDR3 contains 16 residues. Germline V lookup: CDR1 MNHEY, CDR2 SMNVEV (reference sequence). Trimming removed 4 bases at V and 4 bases at J, with 18 bases between. The CDR3 DNA reads TGTGCCAGCAGTTATTTCGCAGGGTGGGGGCCAGATACGCAGTATTTT. Translation: CASSYFAGWGPDTQYF.

Regarding this clone: The junction shows a germline mismatch at one end, possibly a read error. The chain links TRBV7-7 to TRBJ2-3; no clear D. In germline, CDR1 is SSHAT, CDR2 FNYEAQ (reference sequence). The CDR3 has 13 residues. CDR3: CASSLDPADTQYF. DNA for the CDR3: TGTGCTAGCAGCTTAGACCCCGCAGATACGCAGTATTTT.

CDR3 coding DNA: TGTGCCAGCAGCCGGGACGGGCTAGCGGGCGATTCCTACGAGCAGTACTTC. Protein product: CASSRDGLAGDSYEQYF. The rearrangement links TRBV7-6 to TRBJ2-7; 8 bases fit TRBD2. Per the germline V gene, CDR1 is SGHVS and CDR2 is FNYEAQ. This CDR3 has 17 amino acids. Trimming removed 5 bases from V and 1 base from J; junction bases left unmatched: 13.

The V call is TRBV27, the J call TRBJ1-2; D might be TRBD1 (6 bases). The CDR3 is 19 amino acids. V dropped 0 bases and J dropped 6 bases, with 26 bases sitting between them. CDR1 and CDR2 from the germline V gene are MNHEY and SMNVEV (reference sequence). This CDR3 is CASSLSIGGTRRLFDGYTF. The CDR3 DNA follows: TGTGCCAGCAGTTTATCGATAGGGGGGACCCGTCGACTATTTGATGGCTACACCTTC.

This clone is deemed medium-sized. The chain's CDR3 is CASSLTPGVTEAFF. CDR3 coding DNA: TGCGCCAGCAGCCTTACCCCAGGGGTAACTGAAGCTTTCTTT. This chain joins TRBV5-1 and TRBJ1-1; D is perhaps TRBD1 (6 bases). CDR1 and CDR2 (germline): SGHRS, YFSETQ. The CDR3 extends over 14 amino acids. V lost 4 bases, J lost 5 bases, and 15 bases lay in between. Filled out from reference TRBV5-1 and TRBJ1-1, the complete variable domain reads KAGVTQTPRYLIKTRGQQVTLSCSPISGHRSVSWYQQTPGQGLQFLFEYFSETQRNKGNFPGRFSGRQFSNSRSEMNVSTLELGDSALYLCASSLTPGVTEAFFGQGTRLTVV.

DNA of the CDR3: TGTGCCAGCAGCTTGAAGTGGCAGAACTACGAGCAGTACTTC. It codes for CASSLKWQNYEQYF. V is TRBV5-6 and J is TRBJ2-7, with D unclear. Germline CDR1 and CDR2: SGHDT and YYEEEE. V was clipped by 1 base and J by 3 bases, with 11 bases between them. The CDR3 is 14 residues long.

The chain employs TRBV7-2 and TRBJ1-5; 7 bases are shared with TRBD1. V trimming: 5 bases; J trimming: 6 bases; junction bases outside the gene matches: 4. Germline V gene data show CDR1 as SGHTA and CDR2 as FQGNSA. The CDR3 has 13 residues. The CDR3 DNA follows: TGTGCCAGCAGCAACAGGGGCGGTCAGCCCCAGCATTTT. As protein: CASSNRGGQPQHF. The full variable domain, completed using reference TRBV7-2 and TRBJ1-5, is GAGVSQSPSNKVTEKGKDVELRCDPISGHTALYWYRQSLGQGLEFLIYFQGNSAPDKSGLPSDRFSAERTGGSVSTLTIQRTQQEDSAVYLCASSNRGGQPQHFGDGTRLSIL.